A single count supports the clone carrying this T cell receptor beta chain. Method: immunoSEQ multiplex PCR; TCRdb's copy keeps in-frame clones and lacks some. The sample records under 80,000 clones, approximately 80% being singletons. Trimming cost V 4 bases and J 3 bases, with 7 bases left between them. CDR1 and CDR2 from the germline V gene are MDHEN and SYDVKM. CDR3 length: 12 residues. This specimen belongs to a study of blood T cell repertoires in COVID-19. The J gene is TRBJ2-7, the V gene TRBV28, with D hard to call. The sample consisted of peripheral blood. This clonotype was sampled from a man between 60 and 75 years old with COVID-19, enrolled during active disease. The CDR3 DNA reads TGTGCCAGCAGTTCGCCACTCTACGAGCAGTACTTC. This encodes CASSSPLYEQYF.